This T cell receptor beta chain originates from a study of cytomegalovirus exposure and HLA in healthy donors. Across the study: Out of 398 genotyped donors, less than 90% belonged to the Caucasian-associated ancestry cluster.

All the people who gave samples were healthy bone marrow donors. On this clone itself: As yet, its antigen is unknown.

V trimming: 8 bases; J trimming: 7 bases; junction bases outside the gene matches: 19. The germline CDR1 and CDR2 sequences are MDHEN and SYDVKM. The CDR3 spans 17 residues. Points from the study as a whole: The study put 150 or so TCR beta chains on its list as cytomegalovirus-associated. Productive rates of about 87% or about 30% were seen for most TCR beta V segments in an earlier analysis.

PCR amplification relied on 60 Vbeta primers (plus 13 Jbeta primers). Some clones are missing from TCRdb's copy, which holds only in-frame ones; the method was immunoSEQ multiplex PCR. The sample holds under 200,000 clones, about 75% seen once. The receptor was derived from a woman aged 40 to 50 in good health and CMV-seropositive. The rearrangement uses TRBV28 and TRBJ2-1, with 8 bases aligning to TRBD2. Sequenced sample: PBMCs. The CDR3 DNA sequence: TGTGCCAGCTCCCCTCGGGGGAGCGGGAGAAGGGCAAATGAGCAGTTCTTC. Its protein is CASSPRGSGRRANEQFF.